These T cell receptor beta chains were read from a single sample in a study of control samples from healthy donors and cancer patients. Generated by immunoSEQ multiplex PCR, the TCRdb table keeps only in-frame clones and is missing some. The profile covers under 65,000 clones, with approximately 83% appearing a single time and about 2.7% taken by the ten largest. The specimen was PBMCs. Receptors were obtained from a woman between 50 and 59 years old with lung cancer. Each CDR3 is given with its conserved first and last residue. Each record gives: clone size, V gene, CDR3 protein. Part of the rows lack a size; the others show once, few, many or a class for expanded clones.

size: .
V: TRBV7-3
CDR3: CASSPTPQVSYGYTF

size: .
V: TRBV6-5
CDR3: CASGPLGGTEAFF

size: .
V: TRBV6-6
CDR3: CASGDPPNTEAFF

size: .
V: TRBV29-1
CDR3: CSVKDALAGEQYF

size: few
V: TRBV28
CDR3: CASSLTGGGNGYTF

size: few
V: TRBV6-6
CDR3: CASSYPGQQNTEAFF

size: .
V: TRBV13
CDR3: CASSFSGDGYTF

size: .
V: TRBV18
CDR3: CASSGGLRETQYF

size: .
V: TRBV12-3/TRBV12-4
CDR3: CAIDRSYNEQFF

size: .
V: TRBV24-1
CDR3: CATSVAGTGGDSSGYTF

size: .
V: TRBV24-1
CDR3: CATSEAGVSYNEQFF

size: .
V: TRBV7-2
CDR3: CASSFGLAQETQYF

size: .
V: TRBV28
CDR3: CASSAKVLRRNLYNEQFF

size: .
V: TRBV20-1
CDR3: CSASVEETQYF

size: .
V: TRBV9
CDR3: CASSPGTGANYGYTF

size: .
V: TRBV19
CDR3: CASSRGLATSTDTQYF

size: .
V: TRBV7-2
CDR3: CASSLSAGVQQYF

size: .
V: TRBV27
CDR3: CASSLFGTVGGYTF

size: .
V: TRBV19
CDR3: CASSPRQGAGEQFF

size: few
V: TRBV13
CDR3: CASSAPGQASSGNTIYF

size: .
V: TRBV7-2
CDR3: CASSPIGEGAGSPLHF

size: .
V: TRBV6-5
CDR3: CASRADLNTNQPQHF

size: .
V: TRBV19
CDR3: CASSIDIVGGTNYGYTF

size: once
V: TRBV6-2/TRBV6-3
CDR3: CASSFHFRDRGGNQPQHF

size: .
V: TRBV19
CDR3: CASSTGYNEQFF

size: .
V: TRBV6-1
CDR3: CASSEGQGNQPQHF

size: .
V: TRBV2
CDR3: CASKAGTVSYEQYF

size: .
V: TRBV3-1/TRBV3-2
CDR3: CASSQGGDSPLHF

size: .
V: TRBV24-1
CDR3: CATSATENQPQHF

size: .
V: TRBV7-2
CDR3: CASSVRTSGGGPDTQYF

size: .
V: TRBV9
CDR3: CASSVLDRETDTQYF

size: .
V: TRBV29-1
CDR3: CSVGTSGGLLGTDTQYF

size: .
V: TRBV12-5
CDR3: CASGPDRGPNTEAFF

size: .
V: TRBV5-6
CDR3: CASSLDTSGGANVLTF

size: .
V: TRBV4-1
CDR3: CASSQVGDTEAFF

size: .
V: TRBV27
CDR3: CASSSLSGLYGYTF

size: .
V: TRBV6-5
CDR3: CASSPTGYGYTF

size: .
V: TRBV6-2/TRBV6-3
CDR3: CASSYGTANYGYTF

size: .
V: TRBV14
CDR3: CASSQFSRQVYMNTEAFF

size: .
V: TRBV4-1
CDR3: CASSRPNTGELFF

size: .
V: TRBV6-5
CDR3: CASSSQRGDTEAFF

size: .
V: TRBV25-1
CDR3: CASRGVGIDTEAFF

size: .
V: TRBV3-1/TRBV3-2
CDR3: CASSRGTTYEQYF

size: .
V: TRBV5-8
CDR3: CASSPPQGTDTQYF

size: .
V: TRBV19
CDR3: CASSIPGRATLNTEAFF

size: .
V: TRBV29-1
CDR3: CSVGGTGVSDYGYTF

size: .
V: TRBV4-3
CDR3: CASSQRRGREKLFF

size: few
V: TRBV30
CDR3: CAFSHNEQFF

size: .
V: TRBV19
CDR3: CASSMMQGRLGYTF

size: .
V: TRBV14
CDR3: CASSRFDRGEQYF

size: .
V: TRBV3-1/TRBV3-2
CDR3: CASSQGAGWTGELFF

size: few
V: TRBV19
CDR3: CASSRGNYGYTF

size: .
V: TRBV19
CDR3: CASSIAGRATDTQYF

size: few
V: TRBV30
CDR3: CAGEGEYNSPLHF

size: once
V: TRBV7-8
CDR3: CAIEREAETQYF

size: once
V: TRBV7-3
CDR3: CASSLSGTGGTEAFF

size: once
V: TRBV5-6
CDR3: CASSFGRSNQPQHF

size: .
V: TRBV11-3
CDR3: CASSHGGVGGGYGYTF

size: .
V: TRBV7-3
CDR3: CASSPAGWLRTEAFF